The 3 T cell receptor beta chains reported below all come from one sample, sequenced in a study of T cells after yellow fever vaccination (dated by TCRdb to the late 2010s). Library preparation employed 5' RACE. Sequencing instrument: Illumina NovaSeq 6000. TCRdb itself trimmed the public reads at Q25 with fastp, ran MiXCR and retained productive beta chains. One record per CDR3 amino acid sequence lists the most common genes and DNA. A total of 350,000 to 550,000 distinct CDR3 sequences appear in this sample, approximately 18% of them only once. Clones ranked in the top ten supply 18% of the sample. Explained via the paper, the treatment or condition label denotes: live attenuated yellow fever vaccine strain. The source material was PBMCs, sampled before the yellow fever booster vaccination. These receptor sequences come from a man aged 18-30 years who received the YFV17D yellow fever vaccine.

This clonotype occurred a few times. The CDR3 protein is CSARGRAERWNSPLHF. The CDR3 DNA reads as TGCAGTGCTAGAGGTAGGGCAGAAAGATGGAATTCACCCCTCCACTTT. This chain uses TRBV20-1 with TRBJ1-6; no clear D. Germline V lookup: CDR1 DFQATT, CDR2 SNEGSKA (reference sequence). The CDR3 has 16 amino acids. Trimming stripped 1 base from V and 7 bases from J, with 17 bases between.

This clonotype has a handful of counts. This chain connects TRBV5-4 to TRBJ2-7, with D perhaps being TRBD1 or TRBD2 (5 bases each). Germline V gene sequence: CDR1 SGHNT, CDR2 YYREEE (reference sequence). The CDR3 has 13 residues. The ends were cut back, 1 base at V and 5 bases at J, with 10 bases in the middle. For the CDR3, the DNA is TGTGCCAGCAGCTTGATAAGGGACGACGAGCAGTACTTC. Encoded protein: CASSLIRDDEQYF. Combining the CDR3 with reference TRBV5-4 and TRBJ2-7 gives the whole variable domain ETGVTQSPTHLIKTRGQQVTLRCSSQSGHNTVSWYQQALGQGPQFIFQYYREEENGRGNFPPRFSGLQFPNYSSELNVNALELDDSALYLCASSLIRDDEQYFGPGTRLTVT.

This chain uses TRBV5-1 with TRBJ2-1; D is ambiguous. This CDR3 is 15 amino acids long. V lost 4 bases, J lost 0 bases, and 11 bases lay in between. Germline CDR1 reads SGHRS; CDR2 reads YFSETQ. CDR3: CASSQRSSSYNEQFF. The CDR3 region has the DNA TGCGCCAGCAGCCAAAGGTCGAGCTCCTACAATGAGCAGTTCTTC.